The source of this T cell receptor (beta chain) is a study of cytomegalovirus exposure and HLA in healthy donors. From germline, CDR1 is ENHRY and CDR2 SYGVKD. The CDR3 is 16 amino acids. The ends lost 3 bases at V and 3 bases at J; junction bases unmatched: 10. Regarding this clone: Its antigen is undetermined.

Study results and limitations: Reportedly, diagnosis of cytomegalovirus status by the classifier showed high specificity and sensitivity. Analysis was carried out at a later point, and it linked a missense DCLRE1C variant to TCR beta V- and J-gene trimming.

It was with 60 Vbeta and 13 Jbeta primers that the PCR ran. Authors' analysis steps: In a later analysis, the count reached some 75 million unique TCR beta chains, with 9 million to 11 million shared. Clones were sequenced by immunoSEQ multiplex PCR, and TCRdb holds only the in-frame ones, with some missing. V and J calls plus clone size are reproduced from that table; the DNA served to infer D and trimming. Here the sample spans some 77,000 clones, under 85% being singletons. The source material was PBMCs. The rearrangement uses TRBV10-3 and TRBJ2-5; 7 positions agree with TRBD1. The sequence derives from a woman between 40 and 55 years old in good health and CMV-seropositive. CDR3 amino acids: CAISDGVGTEKETQYF. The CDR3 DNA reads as TGTGCCATCAGTGATGGGGTCGGGACAGAGAAAGAGACCCAGTACTTC.